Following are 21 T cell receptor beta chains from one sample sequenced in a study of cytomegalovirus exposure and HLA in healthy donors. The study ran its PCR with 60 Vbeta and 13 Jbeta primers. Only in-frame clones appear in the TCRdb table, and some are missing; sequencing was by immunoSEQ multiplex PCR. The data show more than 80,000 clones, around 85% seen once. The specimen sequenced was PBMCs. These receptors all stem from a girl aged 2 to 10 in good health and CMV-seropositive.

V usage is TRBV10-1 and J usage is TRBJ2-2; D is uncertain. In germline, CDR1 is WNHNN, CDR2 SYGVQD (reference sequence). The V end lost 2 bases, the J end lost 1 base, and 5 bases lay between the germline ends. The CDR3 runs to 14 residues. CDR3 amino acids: CASSEGLNTGELFF. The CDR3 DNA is TGCGCCAGCAGTGAGGGCCTGAACACCGGGGAGCTGTTTTTT.

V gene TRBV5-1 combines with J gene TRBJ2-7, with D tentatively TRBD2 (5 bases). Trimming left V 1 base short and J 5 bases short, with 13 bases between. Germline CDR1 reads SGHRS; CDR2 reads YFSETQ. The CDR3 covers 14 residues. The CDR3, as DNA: TGCGCCAGCAGCTTGCTAGGATCGGGGAACGAGCAGTACTTC. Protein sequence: CASSLLGSGNEQYF.

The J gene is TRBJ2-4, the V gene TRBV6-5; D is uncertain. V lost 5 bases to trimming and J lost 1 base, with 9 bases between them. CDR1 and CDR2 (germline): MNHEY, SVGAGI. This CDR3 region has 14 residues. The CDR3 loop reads CASSPPGAKNIQYF. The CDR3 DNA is TGTGCCAGCAGTCCCCCCGGGGCCAAAAACATTCAGTACTTC.

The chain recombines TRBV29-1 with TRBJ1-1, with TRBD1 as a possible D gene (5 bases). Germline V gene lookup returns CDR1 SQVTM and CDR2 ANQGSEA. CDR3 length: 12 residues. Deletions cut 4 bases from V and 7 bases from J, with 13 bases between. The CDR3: CSVAGERGEAFF. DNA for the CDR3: TGCAGCGTTGCGGGGGAAAGGGGTGAAGCTTTCTTT. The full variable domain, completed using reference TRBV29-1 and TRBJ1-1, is SAVISQKPSRDICQRGTSLTIQCQVDSQVTMMFWYRQQPGQSLTLIATANQGSEATYESGFVIDKFPISRPNLTFSTLTVSNMSPEDSSIYLCSVAGERGEAFFGQGTRLTVV.

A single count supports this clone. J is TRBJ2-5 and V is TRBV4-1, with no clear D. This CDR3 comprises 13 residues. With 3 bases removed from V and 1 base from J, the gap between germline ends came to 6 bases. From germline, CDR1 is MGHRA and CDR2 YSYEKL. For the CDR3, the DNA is TGCGCCAGCAGCCAGGCCTCCCAAGAGACCCAGTACTTC. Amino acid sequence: CASSQASQETQYF.

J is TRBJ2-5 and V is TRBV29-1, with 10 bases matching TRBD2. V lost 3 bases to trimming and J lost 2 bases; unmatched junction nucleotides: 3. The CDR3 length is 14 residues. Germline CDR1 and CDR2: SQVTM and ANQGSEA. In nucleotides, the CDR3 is TGCAGCGTTGAGGGACTAGCGACTCAAGAGACCCAGTACTTC. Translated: CSVEGLATQETQYF.

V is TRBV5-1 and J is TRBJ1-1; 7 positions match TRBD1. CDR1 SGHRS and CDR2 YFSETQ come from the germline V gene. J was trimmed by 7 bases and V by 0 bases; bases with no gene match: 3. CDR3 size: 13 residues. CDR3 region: CASSLEGTVEAFF. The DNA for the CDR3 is TGCGCCAGCAGCTTGGAAGGGACAGTTGAAGCTTTCTTT.

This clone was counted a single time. CDR3 sequence (DNA): TGTGCCAGCAGCCAAGAGAGCCAAGGCAGGGGAATAGATACGCAGTATTTT. Translating it yields CASSQESQGRGIDTQYF. The chain joins TRBV4-2 to TRBJ2-3; tentatively, D is TRBD1 (6 bases). In germline, CDR1 is LGHNA, CDR2 YNFKEQ. V was clipped by 0 bases and J by 5 bases, with 18 bases between them. CDR3 length: 17 residues.

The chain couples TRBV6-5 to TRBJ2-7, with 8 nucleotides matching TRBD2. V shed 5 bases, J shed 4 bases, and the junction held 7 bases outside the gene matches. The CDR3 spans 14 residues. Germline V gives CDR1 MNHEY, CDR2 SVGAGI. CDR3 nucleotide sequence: TGTGCCAGCAGTCCATATCCGGGAGGGTACGAGCAGTACTTC. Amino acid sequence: CASSPYPGGYEQYF.

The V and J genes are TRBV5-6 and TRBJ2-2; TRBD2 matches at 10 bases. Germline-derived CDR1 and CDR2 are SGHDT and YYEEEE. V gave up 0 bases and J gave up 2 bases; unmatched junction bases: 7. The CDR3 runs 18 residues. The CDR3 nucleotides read TGTGCCAGCAGCTTGGTTGTTAGCGGGAGGTCTAACACCGGGGAGCTGTTTTTT. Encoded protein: CASSLVVSGRSNTGELFF.

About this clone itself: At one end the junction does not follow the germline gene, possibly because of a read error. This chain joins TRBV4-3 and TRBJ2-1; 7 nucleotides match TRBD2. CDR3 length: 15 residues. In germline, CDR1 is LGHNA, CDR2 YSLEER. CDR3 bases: TGCGCCAGCAGCCAAGTGGGACTATCCTCCAATGAGCAGTTCTTC. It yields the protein CASSQVGLSSNEQFF.

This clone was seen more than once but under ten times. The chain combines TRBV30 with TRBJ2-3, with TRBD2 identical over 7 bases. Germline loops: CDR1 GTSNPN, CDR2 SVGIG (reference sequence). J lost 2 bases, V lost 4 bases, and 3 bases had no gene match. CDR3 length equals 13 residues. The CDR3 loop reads CAWTRGTTDTQYF. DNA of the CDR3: TGTGCCTGGACGCGGGGGACCACAGATACGCAGTATTTT.

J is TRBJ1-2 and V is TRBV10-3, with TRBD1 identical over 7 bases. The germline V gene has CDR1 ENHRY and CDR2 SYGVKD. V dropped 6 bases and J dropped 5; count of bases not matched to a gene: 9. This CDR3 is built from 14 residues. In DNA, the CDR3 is TGTGCCATCAGCGCCGCAGGGGGAGATTATGGCTACACCTTC. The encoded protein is CAISAAGGDYGYTF.

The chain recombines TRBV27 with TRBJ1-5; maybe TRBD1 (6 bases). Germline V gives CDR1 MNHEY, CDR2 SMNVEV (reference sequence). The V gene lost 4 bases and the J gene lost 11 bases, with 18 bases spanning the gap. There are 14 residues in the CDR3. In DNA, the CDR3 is TGTGCCAGCAGTTCTGGACAGCTCATAAGGTCCCAGCATTTT. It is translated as CASSSGQLIRSQHF.

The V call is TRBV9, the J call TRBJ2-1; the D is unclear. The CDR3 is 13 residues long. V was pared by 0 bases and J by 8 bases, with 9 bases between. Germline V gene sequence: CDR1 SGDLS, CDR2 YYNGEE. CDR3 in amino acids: CASSVAGLDEQFF. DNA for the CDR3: TGTGCCAGCAGCGTAGCGGGTCTCGATGAGCAGTTCTTC.

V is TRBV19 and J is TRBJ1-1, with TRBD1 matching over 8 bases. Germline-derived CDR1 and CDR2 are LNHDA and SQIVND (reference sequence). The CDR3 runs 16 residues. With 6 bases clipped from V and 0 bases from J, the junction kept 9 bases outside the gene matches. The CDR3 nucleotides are TGTGCCAGTAGAAACAGGGGGTCTCATTTGAACACTGAAGCTTTCTTT. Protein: CASRNRGSHLNTEAFF.

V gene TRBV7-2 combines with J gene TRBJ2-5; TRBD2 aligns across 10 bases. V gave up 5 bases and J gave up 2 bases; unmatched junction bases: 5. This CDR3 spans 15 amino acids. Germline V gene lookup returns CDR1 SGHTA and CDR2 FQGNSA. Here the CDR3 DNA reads TGTGCCAGCAGCCTCCGGACTAGCGGACAAGAGACCCAGTACTTC. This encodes CASSLRTSGQETQYF.

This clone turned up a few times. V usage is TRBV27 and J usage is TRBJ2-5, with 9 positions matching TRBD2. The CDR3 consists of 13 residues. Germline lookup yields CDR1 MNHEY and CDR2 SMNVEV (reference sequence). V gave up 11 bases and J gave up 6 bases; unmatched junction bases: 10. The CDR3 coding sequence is TGTGCCGCCAGTAGCGGGAGCCGAAAGACCCAGTACTTC. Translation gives CAASSGSRKTQYF.

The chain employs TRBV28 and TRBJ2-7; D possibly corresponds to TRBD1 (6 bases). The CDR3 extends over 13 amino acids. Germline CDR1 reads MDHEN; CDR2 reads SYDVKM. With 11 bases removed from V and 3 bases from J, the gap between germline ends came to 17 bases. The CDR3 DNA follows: TGTGCCGTGACGCGGACAGTGGGCTACGAGCAGTACTTC. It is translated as CAVTRTVGYEQYF.

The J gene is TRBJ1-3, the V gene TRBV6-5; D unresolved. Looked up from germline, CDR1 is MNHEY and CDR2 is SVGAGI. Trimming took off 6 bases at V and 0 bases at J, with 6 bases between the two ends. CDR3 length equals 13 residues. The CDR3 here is CASRTHSGNTIYF. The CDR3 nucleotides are TGTGCCAGCAGGACTCACTCTGGAAACACCATATATTTT.

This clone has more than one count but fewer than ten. The CDR3 DNA reads as TGTGCCACCAGCAGAGATAGGGGAATCGGGCAAGAGACCCAGTACTTC. It is translated as CATSRDRGIGQETQYF. V and J are TRBV15 and TRBJ2-5; weak D call: TRBD1 (5 bases). V was pared by 0 bases and J by 2 bases, with 13 bases between. Germline CDR1 LNHNV, CDR2 YYDKDF (reference sequence). The CDR3 is 16 amino acids.